A selection of T cell receptor beta chains follows, all from one sample in a study of T cells in Graves' hyperthyroidism and ophthalmopathy. One entry per CDR3 protein results from TCRdb running MiXCR on the multiplex PCR reads. The table has over 300,000 distinct CDR3 sequences, approximately 13% seen once; the top ten hold 34%. Sequenced material: blood. These receptors originate from a middle-aged woman with Graves' ophthalmopathy. Both conserved end residues are part of each CDR3. D genes are given only for firm matches. Only part of the rows carry a size: once, few, many, or a class if the clone is expanded.

DNA: TGCAGCGTCGCAGCCGGGACAGGGGACGGCACTGAAGCTTTCTTT
CDR3: CSVAAGTGDGTEAFF
V: TRBV29-1
size: few
J: TRBJ1-1
D: TRBD1

DNA: TGTGCCAGCAGTGGTCGGGCCACCAACACCGGGGAGCTGTTTTTT
CDR3: CASSGRATNTGELFF
V: TRBV2
size: .
J: TRBJ2-2
D: .

DNA: TGTGCCAGCAGCTTAGTAGCCCCGGGATTTGAGACCCAGTACTTC
CDR3: CASSLVAPGFETQYF
V: TRBV7-9
size: few
J: TRBJ2-5
D: .

DNA: TGTGCCAGCGAGGGAGGACAGAGAAAGTACGAGCAGTACTTC
CDR3: CASEGGQRKYEQYF
V: TRBV2
size: many
J: TRBJ2-7
D: .

DNA: TGTGCCAGCAGTTTAGCGCTTGGGCTAGCGGTCACAGATACGCAGTATTTT
CDR3: CASSLALGLAVTDTQYF
V: TRBV12-3/TRBV12-4
size: many
J: TRBJ2-3
D: TRBD2

DNA: TGTGCCAGCAGCGCGTGGACAGGGGATCGCGAGCAGTACTTC
CDR3: CASSAWTGDREQYF
V: TRBV5-8
size: .
J: TRBJ2-7
D: TRBD1

DNA: TGTGCCATCAGTGAAAGCAGGGCTAAAGAGACCCAGTACTTC
CDR3: CAISESRAKETQYF
V: TRBV10-3
size: many
J: TRBJ2-5
D: .

DNA: TGTGCCAGCAGGATAGGTCTGAGCGGGGCCAACGTCCTGACTTTC
CDR3: CASRIGLSGANVLTF
V: TRBV5-8
size: few
J: TRBJ2-6
D: .

DNA: TGTGCCAGCAGCGTAGAGGGGAGGTATGAGCAGTACTTC
CDR3: CASSVEGRYEQYF
V: TRBV9
size: .
J: TRBJ2-7
D: .

DNA: TGTGCCAGCGGCCATGGACCATCCTACGAGCAGTACTTC
CDR3: CASGHGPSYEQYF
V: TRBV27
size: many
J: TRBJ2-7
D: .

DNA: TGTGCCAGCAGCTTGAGAACTAGCGGGGGGGCCGGTGAGCAGTTCTTC
CDR3: CASSLRTSGGAGEQFF
V: TRBV11-3
size: .
J: TRBJ2-1
D: TRBD2

DNA: TGTGCCAGCAGCTCGGCCGCTAGCGGGAAATACAATGAGCAGTTCTTC
CDR3: CASSSAASGKYNEQFF
V: TRBV28
size: .
J: TRBJ2-1
D: TRBD2

DNA: TGTGCCAGCAGTTACAGCGGGAGAGGGGGTAAGCAGTATTTT
CDR3: CASSYSGRGGKQYF
V: TRBV6-1
size: many
J: TRBJ2-3
D: TRBD2